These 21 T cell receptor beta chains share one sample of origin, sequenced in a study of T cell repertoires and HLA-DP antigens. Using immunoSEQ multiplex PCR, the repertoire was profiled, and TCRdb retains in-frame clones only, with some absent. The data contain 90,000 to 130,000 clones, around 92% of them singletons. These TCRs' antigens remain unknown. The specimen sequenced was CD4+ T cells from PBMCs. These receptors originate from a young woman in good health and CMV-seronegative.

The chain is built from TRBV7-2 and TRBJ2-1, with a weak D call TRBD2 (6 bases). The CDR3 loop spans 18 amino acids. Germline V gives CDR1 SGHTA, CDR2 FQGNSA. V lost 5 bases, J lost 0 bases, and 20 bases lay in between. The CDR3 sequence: CASSRPKRGGISYNEQFF. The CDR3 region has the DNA TGTGCCAGCAGCCGCCCTAAACGAGGCGGGATCTCCTACAATGAGCAGTTCTTC.

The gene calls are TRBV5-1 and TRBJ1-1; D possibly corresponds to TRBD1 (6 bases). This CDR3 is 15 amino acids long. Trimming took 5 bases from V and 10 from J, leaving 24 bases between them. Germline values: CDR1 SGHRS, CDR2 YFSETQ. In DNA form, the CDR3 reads TGCGCCAGCAGACCCCTTGGAGCGTCAGGGGAATTAGCTTTCTTT. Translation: CASRPLGASGELAFF.

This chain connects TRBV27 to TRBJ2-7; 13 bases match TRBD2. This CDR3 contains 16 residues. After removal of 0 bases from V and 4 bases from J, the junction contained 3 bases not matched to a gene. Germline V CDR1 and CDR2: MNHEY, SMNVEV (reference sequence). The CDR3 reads CASSLSGLAGIYEQYF. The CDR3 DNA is TGTGCCAGCAGTTTATCGGGACTAGCGGGAATTTACGAGCAGTACTTC.

In DNA form, the CDR3 reads TGTGCCAGCAGTCCCCCAGTAGCGGGGCCTCTGGACGAGCAGTACTTC. Translating it yields CASSPPVAGPLDEQYF. J is TRBJ2-7 and V is TRBV28; 8 bases align to TRBD2. This CDR3 is built from 16 residues. V gave up 5 bases and J gave up 5 bases; unmatched junction bases: 14. In germline, CDR1 is MDHEN, CDR2 SYDVKM.

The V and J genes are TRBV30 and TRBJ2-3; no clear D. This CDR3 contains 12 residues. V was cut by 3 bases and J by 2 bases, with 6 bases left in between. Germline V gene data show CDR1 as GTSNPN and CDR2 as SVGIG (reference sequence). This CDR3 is CAWSGNTDTQYF. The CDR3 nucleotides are TGTGCCTGGAGCGGAAACACAGATACGCAGTATTTT.

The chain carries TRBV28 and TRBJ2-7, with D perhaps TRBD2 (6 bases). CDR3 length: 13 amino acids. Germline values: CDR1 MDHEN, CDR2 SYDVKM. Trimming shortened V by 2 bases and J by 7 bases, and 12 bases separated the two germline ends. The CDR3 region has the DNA TGTGCCAGCAGTTTAGGCGGGACGTTTGAGCAGTACGTC. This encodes CASSLGGTFEQYV.

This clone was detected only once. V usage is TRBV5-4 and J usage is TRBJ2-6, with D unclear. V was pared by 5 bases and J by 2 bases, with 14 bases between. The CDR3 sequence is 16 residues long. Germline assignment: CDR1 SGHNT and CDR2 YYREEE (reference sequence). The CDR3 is CASRTPLKPGANVLTF. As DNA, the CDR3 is TGTGCCAGCAGAACCCCCTTAAAGCCTGGGGCCAACGTCCTGACTTTC.

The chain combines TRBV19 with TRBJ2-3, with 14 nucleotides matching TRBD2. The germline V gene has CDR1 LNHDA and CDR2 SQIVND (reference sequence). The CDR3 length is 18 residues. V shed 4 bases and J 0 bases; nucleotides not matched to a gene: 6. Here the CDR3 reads CASSTGTSGGWSTDTQYF. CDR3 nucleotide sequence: TGTGCCAGTAGTACCGGGACTAGCGGGGGCTGGAGCACAGATACGCAGTATTTT.

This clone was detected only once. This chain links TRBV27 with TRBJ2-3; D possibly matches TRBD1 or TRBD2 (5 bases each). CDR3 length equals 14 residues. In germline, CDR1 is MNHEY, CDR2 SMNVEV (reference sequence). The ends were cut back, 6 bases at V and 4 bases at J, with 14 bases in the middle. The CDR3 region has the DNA TGTGCCAGCAGACCTTGGGGGACGTCAGATACGCAGTATTTT. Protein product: CASRPWGTSDTQYF.

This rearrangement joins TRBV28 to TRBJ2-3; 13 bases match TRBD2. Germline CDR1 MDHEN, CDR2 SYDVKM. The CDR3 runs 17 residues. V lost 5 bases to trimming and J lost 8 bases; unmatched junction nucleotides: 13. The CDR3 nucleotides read TGTGCCAGCAGTCCCCCCCGCCCGGGACTAGCGGGGAGTACGCAGTATTTT. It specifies CASSPPRPGLAGSTQYF.

The CDR3 coding sequence is TGTGCCAGCAGCCGTGGACAGGGGGCATGGAATGAAAAACTGTTTTTT. Protein sequence: CASSRGQGAWNEKLFF. This chain joins TRBV11-1 and TRBJ1-4; 11 bases fit TRBD1. The CDR3 totals 16 residues. J gave up 5 bases and V 5 bases, and 7 bases lay outside the gene matches. CDR1 SGHAT and CDR2 FQDESV come from the germline V gene (reference sequence). Together with reference TRBV11-1 and TRBJ1-4, the CDR3 gives the full variable domain: EAEVAQSPRYKITEKSQAVAFWCDPISGHATLYWYRQILGQGPELLVQFQDESVVDDSQLPKDRFSAERLKGVDSTLKIQPAELGDSAMYLCASSRGQGAWNEKLFFGSGTQLSVL.

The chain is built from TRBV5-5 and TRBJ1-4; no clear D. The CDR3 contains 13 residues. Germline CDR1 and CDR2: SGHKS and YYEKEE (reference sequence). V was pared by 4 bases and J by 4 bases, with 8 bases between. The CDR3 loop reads CASSPLINEKLFF. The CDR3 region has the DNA TGTGCCAGCAGCCCCCTAATTAATGAAAAACTGTTTTTT.

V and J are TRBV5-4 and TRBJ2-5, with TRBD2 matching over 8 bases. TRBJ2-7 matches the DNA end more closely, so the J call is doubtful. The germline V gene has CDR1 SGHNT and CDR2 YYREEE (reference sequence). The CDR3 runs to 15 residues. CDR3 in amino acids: CASSFGGASIYEQYF. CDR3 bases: TGTGCCAGCAGCTTCGGGGGGGCGTCGATCTACGAGCAGTACTTC.

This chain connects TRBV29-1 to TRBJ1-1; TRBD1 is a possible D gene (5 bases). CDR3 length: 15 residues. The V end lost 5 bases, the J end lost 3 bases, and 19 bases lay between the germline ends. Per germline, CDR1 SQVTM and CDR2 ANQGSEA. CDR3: CSVRSGWYHDTEAFF. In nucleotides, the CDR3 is TGCAGCGTTCGGTCAGGGTGGTATCATGACACTGAAGCTTTCTTT.

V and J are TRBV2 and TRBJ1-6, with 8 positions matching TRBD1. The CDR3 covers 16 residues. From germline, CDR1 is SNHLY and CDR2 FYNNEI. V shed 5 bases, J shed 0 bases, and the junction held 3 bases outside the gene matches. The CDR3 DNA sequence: TGTGCCAGCAGTCGGGACAGGAGCTCCTATAATTCACCCCTCCACTTT. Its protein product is CASSRDRSSYNSPLHF. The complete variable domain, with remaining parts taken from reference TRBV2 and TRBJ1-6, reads EPEVTQTPSHQVTQMGQEVILRCVPISNHLYFYWYRQILGQKVEFLVSFYNNEISEKSEIFDDQFSVERPDGSNFTLKIRSTKLEDSAMYFCASSRDRSSYNSPLHFGNGTRLTVT.

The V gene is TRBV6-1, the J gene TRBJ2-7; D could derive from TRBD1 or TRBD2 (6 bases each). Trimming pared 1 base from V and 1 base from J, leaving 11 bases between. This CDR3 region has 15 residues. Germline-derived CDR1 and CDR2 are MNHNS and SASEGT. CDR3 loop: CASSEGGALSYEQYV. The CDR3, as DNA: TGTGCCAGCAGTGAAGGGGGGGCGTTATCCTACGAGCAGTACGTC.

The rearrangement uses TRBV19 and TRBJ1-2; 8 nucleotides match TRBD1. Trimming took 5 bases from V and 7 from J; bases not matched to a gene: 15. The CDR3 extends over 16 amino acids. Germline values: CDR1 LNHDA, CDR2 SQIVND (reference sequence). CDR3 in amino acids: CASSPTLRGLGAGYTF. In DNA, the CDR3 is TGTGCCAGTAGTCCAACACTCAGGGGGCTGGGGGCTGGCTACACCTTC. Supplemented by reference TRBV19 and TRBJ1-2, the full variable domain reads DGGITQSPKYLFRKEGQNVTLSCEQNLNHDAMYWYRQDPGQGLRLIYYSQIVNDFQKGDIAEGYSVSREKKESFPLTVTSAQKNPTAFYLCASSPTLRGLGAGYTFGSGTRLTVV.

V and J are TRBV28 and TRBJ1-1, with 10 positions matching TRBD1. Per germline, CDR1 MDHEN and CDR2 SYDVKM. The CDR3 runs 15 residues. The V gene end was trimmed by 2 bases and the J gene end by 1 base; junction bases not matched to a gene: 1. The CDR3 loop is CASSLGDRGNTEAFF. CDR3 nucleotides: TGTGCCAGCAGTTTAGGGGACAGGGGGAACACTGAAGCTTTCTTT.

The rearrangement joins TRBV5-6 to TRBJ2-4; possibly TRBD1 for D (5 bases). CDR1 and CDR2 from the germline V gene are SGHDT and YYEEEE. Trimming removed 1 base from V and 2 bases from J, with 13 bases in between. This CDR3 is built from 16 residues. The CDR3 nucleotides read TGTGCCAGCAGCTTGAATTTGCAGGGCCCCAAAAACATTCAGTACTTC. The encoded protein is CASSLNLQGPKNIQYF.

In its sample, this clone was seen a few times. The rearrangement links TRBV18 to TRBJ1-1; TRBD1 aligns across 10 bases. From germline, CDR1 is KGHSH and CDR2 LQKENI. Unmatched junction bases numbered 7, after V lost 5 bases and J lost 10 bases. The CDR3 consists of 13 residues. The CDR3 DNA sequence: TGTGCCAGCTCAAGGGACAGGGGAAGCGGAGCTTTCTTT. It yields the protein CASSRDRGSGAFF.

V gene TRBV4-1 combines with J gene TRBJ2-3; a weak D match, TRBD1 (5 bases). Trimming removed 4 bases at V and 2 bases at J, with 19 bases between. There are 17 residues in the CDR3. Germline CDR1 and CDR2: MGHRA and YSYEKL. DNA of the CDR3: TGCGCCAGCAGCCCTCCAGGGTTGCAGGGTCACACAGATACGCAGTATTTT. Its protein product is CASSPPGLQGHTDTQYF.